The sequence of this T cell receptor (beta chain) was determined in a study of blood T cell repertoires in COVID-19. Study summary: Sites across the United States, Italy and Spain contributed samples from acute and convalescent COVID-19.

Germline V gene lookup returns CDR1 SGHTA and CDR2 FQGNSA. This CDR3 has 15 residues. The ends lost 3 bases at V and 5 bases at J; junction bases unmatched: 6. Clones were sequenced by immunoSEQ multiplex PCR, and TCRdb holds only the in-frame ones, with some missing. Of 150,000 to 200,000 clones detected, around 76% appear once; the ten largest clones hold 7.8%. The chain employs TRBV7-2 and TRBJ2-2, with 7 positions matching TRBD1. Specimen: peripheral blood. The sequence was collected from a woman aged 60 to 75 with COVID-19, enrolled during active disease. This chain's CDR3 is CASSFTPTGTGELFF. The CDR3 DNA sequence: TGTGCCAGCAGCTTCACACCGACAGGGACCGGGGAGCTGTTTTTT.